A few counts support the clone carrying this T cell receptor beta chain. Antigen specificity is unknown. From the reads, TCRdb called clonotypes with MiXCR, one entry per CDR3 protein. The table has a few hundred thousand distinct CDR3 sequences, roughly 34% seen once; the top ten hold roughly 15%. The sample originates from a study of T cell repertoires in cytomegalovirus infection. For the study at large: CMV epitopes that were recently identified and HLA-C-restricted were used alongside well-studied HLA-B-restricted ones. Matching HLA type, along with CMV infection, was indicated by public TCR beta signatures. Overall study results and limits: The cumulative frequency of public TCR beta families distinguished individuals who carried CMV together with the relevant HLA. HLA-C-restricted CMV clonotypes gave the most frequent clonotype in two of eight donors.

Sequences were derived from cultured PBMCs, sampled from culture after CMV antigen stimulation. This clonotype was obtained from a human donor in good health (CMV status not recorded). Some clones in this sample may be carry-over from other donors' samples.

CDR3 nucleotide sequence: TGTGCCCACCAAAGTCAGCGGGGTCCCCCATATGAGCAGTTCTTC. Translated: CAHQSQRGPPYEQFF. The chain has TRBV28 and TRBJ2-1; 7 bases agree with TRBD2. Unmatched junction bases numbered 18, after V lost 11 bases and J lost 8 bases. Germline V gene data show CDR1 as MDHEN and CDR2 as SYDVKM. The CDR3 consists of 15 residues. The full variable domain, completed using reference TRBV28 and TRBJ2-1, is DVKVTQSSRYLVKRTGEKVFLECVQDMDHENMFWYRQDPGLGLRLIYFSYDVKMKEKGDIPEGYSVSREKKERFSLILESASTNQTSMYLCAHQSQRGPPYEQFFGPGTRLTVL.